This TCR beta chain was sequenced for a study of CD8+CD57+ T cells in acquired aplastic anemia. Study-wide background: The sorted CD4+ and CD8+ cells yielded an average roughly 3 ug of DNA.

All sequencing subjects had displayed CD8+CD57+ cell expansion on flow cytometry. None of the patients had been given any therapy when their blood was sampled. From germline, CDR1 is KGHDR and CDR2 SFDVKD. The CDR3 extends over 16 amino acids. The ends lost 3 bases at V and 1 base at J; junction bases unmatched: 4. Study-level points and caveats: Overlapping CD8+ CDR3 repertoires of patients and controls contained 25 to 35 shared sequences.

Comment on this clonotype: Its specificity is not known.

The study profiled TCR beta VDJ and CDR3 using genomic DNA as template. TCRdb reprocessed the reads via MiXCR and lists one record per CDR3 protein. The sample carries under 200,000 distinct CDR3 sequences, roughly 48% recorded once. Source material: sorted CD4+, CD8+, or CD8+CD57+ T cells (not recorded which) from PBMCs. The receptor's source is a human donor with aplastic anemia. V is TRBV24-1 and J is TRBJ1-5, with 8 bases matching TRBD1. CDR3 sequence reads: CATSDPGTGSNQPQHF. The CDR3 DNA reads TGTGCCACCAGTGATCCCGGGACAGGCAGCAATCAGCCCCAGCATTTT.